The rows below give T cell receptor beta chains drawn from one sample of a study of immune cell composition in non-small cell lung cancer. The repertoire was sequenced with immunoSEQ multiplex PCR; TCRdb's copy has only in-frame clones and lacks some. The profile shows over 12,000 clones, about two thirds of them singletons. Sequencing was performed on lung tumor tissue. These receptors all come from a human donor with non-small cell lung cancer. Both conserved end residues are part of each CDR3. The order of the fields is D gene, J gene, V gene, clone size, CDR3 DNA, CDR3 protein. The D gene is left open where the match is weak. The size entry is marked missing in some rows and otherwise reads once, few, many or a size class.

D gene: -; J gene: TRBJ1-3; V gene: TRBV4-3; clone size: -; CDR3 DNA: TGCGCCAGCAGCCAAGAGGGAGGTGTTGGAAACACCATATATTTT; CDR3 protein: CASSQEGGVGNTIYF
D gene: -; J gene: TRBJ2-1; V gene: TRBV7-9; clone size: -; CDR3 DNA: TGTGCCAGCAGCTTCGGACAGAATGAGCAGTTCTTC; CDR3 protein: CASSFGQNEQFF
D gene: TRBD2; J gene: TRBJ2-5; V gene: TRBV7-3; clone size: -; CDR3 DNA: TGTGCCAGCAGCCCCAGCGGGGGAGGTGAGACCCAGTACTTC; CDR3 protein: CASSPSGGGETQYF
D gene: TRBD1; J gene: TRBJ1-4; V gene: TRBV11-2; clone size: -; CDR3 DNA: TGTGCCAGCAGCCCGACCGGGACAGTGAATGAAAAACTGTTTTTT; CDR3 protein: CASSPTGTVNEKLFF
D gene: TRBD1; J gene: TRBJ1-1; V gene: TRBV29-1; clone size: few; CDR3 DNA: TGCAGCCTCCGGGACAGCATGAACACTGAAGCTTTCTTT; CDR3 protein: CSLRDSMNTEAFF
D gene: -; J gene: TRBJ1-5; V gene: TRBV25-1; clone size: -; CDR3 DNA: TGTGCCATCCCAAAGGTCGGTTCCAGGACAAGAAAAAATCAGCCCCAGCATTTT; CDR3 protein: CAIPKVGSRTRKNQPQHF
D gene: -; J gene: TRBJ2-5; V gene: TRBV7-3; clone size: once; CDR3 DNA: TGTGCCAGCAGCTCGCTAAGTTCAGAGACCCAGTACTTC; CDR3 protein: CASSSLSSETQYF
D gene: -; J gene: TRBJ2-5; V gene: TRBV9; clone size: -; CDR3 DNA: TGTGCCAGCAGCACGGCTAGCTGGCAAGAGACCCAGTACTTC; CDR3 protein: CASSTASWQETQYF
D gene: -; J gene: TRBJ2-2; V gene: TRBV2; clone size: few; CDR3 DNA: TGTGCCAGCAACCGGGGAAGCACCGGGGAGCTGTTTTTT; CDR3 protein: CASNRGSTGELFF
D gene: -; J gene: TRBJ1-1; V gene: TRBV5-4; clone size: -; CDR3 DNA: TGTGCCAGCAGCTTGGACACAGCTGAAGCTTTCTTT; CDR3 protein: CASSLDTAEAFF
D gene: TRBD1; J gene: TRBJ1-2; V gene: TRBV4-2; clone size: -; CDR3 DNA: TGTGCCAGCAGCCTTCCGGGACAGGAGGCCTTGGGTGGCTACACCTTC; CDR3 protein: CASSLPGQEALGGYTF
D gene: TRBD2; J gene: TRBJ2-2; V gene: TRBV7-9; clone size: -; CDR3 DNA: TGTGCCAGCACCCCGAGAGAGCGGGGGGCGAACACCGGGGAGCTGTTTTTT; CDR3 protein: CASTPRERGANTGELFF
D gene: -; J gene: TRBJ2-7; V gene: TRBV19; clone size: -; CDR3 DNA: TGTGCCAGTAGTATGATCGGCAGGAACCACGAGCAGTACTTC; CDR3 protein: CASSMIGRNHEQYF
D gene: -; J gene: TRBJ2-1; V gene: TRBV18; clone size: -; CDR3 DNA: TGTGCCAGCTCACCATTTGGCATCATGGCTTACAATGAGCAGTTCTTC; CDR3 protein: CASSPFGIMAYNEQFF
D gene: -; J gene: TRBJ1-2; V gene: TRBV7-6; clone size: -; CDR3 DNA: TGTGCCAGCAGCTTAAAACTGGGCTCGGGAGAAGGCTACACCTTC; CDR3 protein: CASSLKLGSGEGYTF
D gene: -; J gene: TRBJ1-5; V gene: TRBV7-8; clone size: -; CDR3 DNA: TGTGCCAGCAGCTTACCAGGGCTCGTTAATCAGCCCCAGCATTTT; CDR3 protein: CASSLPGLVNQPQHF
D gene: TRBD1; J gene: TRBJ1-2; V gene: TRBV2; clone size: -; CDR3 DNA: TGTGCCAGCAGTCGACAGGGGGCCAGCTATGGCTACACCTTC; CDR3 protein: CASSRQGASYGYTF
D gene: -; J gene: TRBJ1-5; V gene: TRBV2; clone size: -; CDR3 DNA: TGTGCCAGCAGTGATGACTATCCGGGCTATCAGCCCCAGCATTTT; CDR3 protein: CASSDDYPGYQPQHF
D gene: TRBD2; J gene: TRBJ2-5; V gene: TRBV25-1; clone size: once; CDR3 DNA: TGTGCCAGCACCCCAGCGGGGGGTGAGGGGACCCAGTACTTC; CDR3 protein: CASTPAGGEGTQYF
D gene: TRBD1; J gene: TRBJ1-2; V gene: TRBV9; clone size: -; CDR3 DNA: TGTGCCAGCAGCTCCTACCCTGGGACAGATGGCTACACCTTC; CDR3 protein: CASSSYPGTDGYTF
D gene: -; J gene: TRBJ2-5; V gene: TRBV6-6; clone size: -; CDR3 DNA: TGTGCCAGCAGTTACGGGGCACAAGAGACCCAGTACTTC; CDR3 protein: CASSYGAQETQYF
D gene: -; J gene: TRBJ2-2; V gene: TRBV7-9; clone size: -; CDR3 DNA: TGTGCCAGCATGGCCACCGGGGAGCTGTTTTTT; CDR3 protein: CASMATGELFF
D gene: -; J gene: TRBJ1-5; V gene: TRBV10-3; clone size: -; CDR3 DNA: TGTGCCATCAGTGACAGGGGAGGCAATCAGCCCCAGCATTTT; CDR3 protein: CAISDRGGNQPQHF
D gene: -; J gene: TRBJ1-4; V gene: TRBV5-6; clone size: -; CDR3 DNA: TGTGCCAGCAGTAACAGGGTGGCGGAAAAACTGTTTTTT; CDR3 protein: CASSNRVAEKLFF
D gene: TRBD1; J gene: TRBJ1-2; V gene: TRBV9; clone size: -; CDR3 DNA: TGTGCCAGCAGCGCCGGGACAGGGATTCTTGGCTACACCTTC; CDR3 protein: CASSAGTGILGYTF
D gene: -; J gene: TRBJ1-3; V gene: TRBV29-1; clone size: -; CDR3 DNA: TGCAGCGTGGAACCGGAGTACTCTGGAAACACCATATATTTT; CDR3 protein: CSVEPEYSGNTIYF
D gene: TRBD1; J gene: TRBJ1-5; V gene: TRBV7-2; clone size: -; CDR3 DNA: TGTGCCAGCAGCACCCGACAGGGCCCCAATCAGCCCCAGCATTTT; CDR3 protein: CASSTRQGPNQPQHF
D gene: -; J gene: TRBJ2-7; V gene: TRBV6-6; clone size: -; CDR3 DNA: TGTGCCAGCAGAACAGTGACCTACGAGCAGTACTTC; CDR3 protein: CASRTVTYEQYF
D gene: -; J gene: TRBJ1-1; V gene: TRBV6-4; clone size: -; CDR3 DNA: TGTGCCAGCACCCCCCTGGCAGGGAAATACACTGAAGCTTTCTTT; CDR3 protein: CASTPLAGKYTEAFF
D gene: -; J gene: TRBJ2-7; V gene: TRBV7-6; clone size: few; CDR3 DNA: TGTGCCAGCAGCTTAGCGACGGACAGCGCCTACGAGCAGTACTTC; CDR3 protein: CASSLATDSAYEQYF
D gene: TRBD1; J gene: TRBJ1-5; V gene: TRBV19; clone size: -; CDR3 DNA: TGTGCCAGTAGTCTCCGGGACAGGGTATATAGCAATCAGCCCCAGCATTTT; CDR3 protein: CASSLRDRVYSNQPQHF
D gene: TRBD1; J gene: TRBJ1-5; V gene: TRBV19; clone size: -; CDR3 DNA: TGTGCCAGTAGTCCAGGGACAGGGTTTCAGCCCCAGCATTTT; CDR3 protein: CASSPGTGFQPQHF
D gene: TRBD1; J gene: TRBJ1-4; V gene: TRBV6-5; clone size: -; CDR3 DNA: TGTGCCAGCAGTTGGCGACAGGGGGCAGGTGAAAAACTGTTTTTT; CDR3 protein: CASSWRQGAGEKLFF
D gene: TRBD1; J gene: TRBJ1-5; V gene: TRBV19; clone size: few; CDR3 DNA: TGTGCCAGTAGGTGGGGACAGGACAATCAGCCCCAGCATTTT; CDR3 protein: CASRWGQDNQPQHF
D gene: TRBD1; J gene: TRBJ1-2; V gene: TRBV19; clone size: -; CDR3 DNA: TGTGCCAGTAGTATAGATCAGGGACAGGGATTAAGTGGCTACACCTTC; CDR3 protein: CASSIDQGQGLSGYTF
D gene: -; J gene: TRBJ1-1; V gene: TRBV7-6; clone size: -; CDR3 DNA: TGTGCCAGCAGCTCCCGGTCTGAAGCTTTCTTT; CDR3 protein: CASSSRSEAFF
D gene: TRBD1; J gene: TRBJ1-6; V gene: TRBV29-1; clone size: -; CDR3 DNA: TGCAGCGTTAAAGGACAGGGGCCTAATTCACCCCTCCACTTT; CDR3 protein: CSVKGQGPNSPLHF
D gene: -; J gene: TRBJ2-7; V gene: TRBV7-9; clone size: once; CDR3 DNA: TGTGCCAGCAGCTTAGGAGGGACATCGACGGGGGAGCAGTACTTC; CDR3 protein: CASSLGGTSTGEQYF
D gene: -; J gene: TRBJ2-2; V gene: TRBV7-2; clone size: -; CDR3 DNA: TGTGCCAGCAGCCCGGACAGTTCCGGGGAGCTGTTTTTT; CDR3 protein: CASSPDSSGELFF
D gene: -; J gene: TRBJ2-7; V gene: TRBV9; clone size: -; CDR3 DNA: TGTGCCAGCAGCCGACAGCAGCAACCTTACGAGCAGTACTTC; CDR3 protein: CASSRQQQPYEQYF
D gene: -; J gene: TRBJ2-3; V gene: TRBV12-5; clone size: few; CDR3 DNA: TGTGCTAGTGGTTTCGCCGGAGGGGCTAGCACAGATACGCAGTATTTT; CDR3 protein: CASGFAGGASTDTQYF
D gene: -; J gene: TRBJ1-4; V gene: TRBV14; clone size: few; CDR3 DNA: TGTGCCAGCAGCCAAACGGGACACCTTAATGAAAAACTGTTTTTT; CDR3 protein: CASSQTGHLNEKLFF
D gene: -; J gene: TRBJ2-7; V gene: TRBV7-2; clone size: -; CDR3 DNA: TGTGCCAGCAGCTCCGGCCCTAGCTCCTACGAGCAGTACTTC; CDR3 protein: CASSSGPSSYEQYF
D gene: -; J gene: TRBJ2-5; V gene: TRBV4-2; clone size: -; CDR3 DNA: TGTGCCAGCAGCCAAGCTCAAATATTACAGGGACGCGAGACCCAGTACTTC; CDR3 protein: CASSQAQILQGRETQYF